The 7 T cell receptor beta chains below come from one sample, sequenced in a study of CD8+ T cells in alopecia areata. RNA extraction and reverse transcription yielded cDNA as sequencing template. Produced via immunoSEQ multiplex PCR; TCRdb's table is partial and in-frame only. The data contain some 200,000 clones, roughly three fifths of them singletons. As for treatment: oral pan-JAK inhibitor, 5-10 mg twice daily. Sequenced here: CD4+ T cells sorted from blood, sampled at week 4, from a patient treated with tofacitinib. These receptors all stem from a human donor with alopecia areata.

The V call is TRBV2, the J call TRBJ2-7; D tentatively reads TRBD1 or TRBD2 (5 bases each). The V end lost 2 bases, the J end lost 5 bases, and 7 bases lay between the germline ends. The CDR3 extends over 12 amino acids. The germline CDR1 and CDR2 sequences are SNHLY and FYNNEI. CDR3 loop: CASSEQGDEQYF. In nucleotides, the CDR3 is TGTGCCAGCAGTGAACAGGGAGACGAGCAGTACTTC.

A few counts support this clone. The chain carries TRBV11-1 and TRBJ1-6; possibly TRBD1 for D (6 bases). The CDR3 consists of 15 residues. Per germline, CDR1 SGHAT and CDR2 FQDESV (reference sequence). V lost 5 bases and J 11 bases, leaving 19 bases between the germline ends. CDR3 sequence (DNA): TGTGCCAGCAGCCCGCGACAGGACCTTCGAACACCCCTCCACTTT. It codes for CASSPRQDLRTPLHF.

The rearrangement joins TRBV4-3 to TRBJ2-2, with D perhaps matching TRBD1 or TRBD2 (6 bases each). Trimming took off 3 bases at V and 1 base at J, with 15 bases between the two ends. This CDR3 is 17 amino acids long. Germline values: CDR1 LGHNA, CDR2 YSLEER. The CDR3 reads CASSHRQGGLNTGELFF. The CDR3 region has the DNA TGCGCCAGCAGCCACCGACAAGGGGGGCTGAACACCGGGGAGCTGTTTTTT.

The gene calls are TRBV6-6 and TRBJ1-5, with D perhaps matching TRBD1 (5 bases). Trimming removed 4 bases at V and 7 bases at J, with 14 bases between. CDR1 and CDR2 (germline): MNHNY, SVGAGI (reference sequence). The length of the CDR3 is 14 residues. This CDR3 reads CASSSRSGVQPQHF. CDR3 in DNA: TGTGCCAGCAGTTCCCGTTCGGGGGTACAGCCCCAGCATTTT.

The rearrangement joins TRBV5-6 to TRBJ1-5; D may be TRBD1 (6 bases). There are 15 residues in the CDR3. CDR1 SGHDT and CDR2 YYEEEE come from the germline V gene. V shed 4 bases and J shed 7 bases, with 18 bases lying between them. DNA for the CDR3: TGTGCCAGCAGCGGAGTGGGGGGCGCGGACCAGCCCCAGCATTTT. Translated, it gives CASSGVGGADQPQHF.

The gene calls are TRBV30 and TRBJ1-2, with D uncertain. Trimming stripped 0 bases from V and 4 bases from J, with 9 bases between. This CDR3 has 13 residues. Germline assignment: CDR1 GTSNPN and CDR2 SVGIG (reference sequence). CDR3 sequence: CAWSVMGFYGYTF. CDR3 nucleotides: TGTGCCTGGAGTGTGATGGGATTCTATGGCTACACCTTC.

The CDR3 DNA reads as TGCGCCAGCAGCCCACTTGAGGGGAAGGCGCAGTACTTC. It encodes CASSPLEGKAQYF. The gene calls are TRBV5-1 and TRBJ2-5, with D tentatively TRBD1 or TRBD2 (5 bases each). The CDR3 sequence is 13 residues long. Per germline, CDR1 SGHRS and CDR2 YFSETQ. The germline V and J ends were trimmed by 4 bases and 11 bases, with 18 bases remaining between them.